What follows are 9 T cell receptor beta chains derived from one specimen sequenced in a study of cytomegalovirus exposure and HLA in healthy donors. This PCR relied on a set of 60 Vbeta primers and 13 Jbeta primers. Clones were sequenced by immunoSEQ multiplex PCR, and TCRdb holds only the in-frame ones, with some missing. Here the sample spans fewer than 200,000 clones, about 88% being singletons. Sequencing was carried out using PBMCs. Receptors originate from a man younger than 30 in good health and CMV-seropositive.

The CDR3 DNA reads TGTGCCAGCATCTCCGGAGTTGAAGCTTTCTTT. This translates into CASISGVEAFF. The V and J genes are TRBV6-6 and TRBJ1-1; no reliable D call. The CDR3 is 11 amino acids. V gave up 7 bases and J gave up 7 bases, with 10 bases separating them. The germline V gene encodes CDR1 MNHNY and CDR2 SVGAGI (reference sequence).

V gene TRBV7-2 combines with J gene TRBJ2-7; D not resolved. The CDR3 covers 13 residues. Germline V gene lookup returns CDR1 SGHTA and CDR2 FQGNSA. Trimming removed 1 base at V and 6 bases at J, with 10 bases between. CDR3 DNA sequence: TGTGCCAGCAGCTTAGGCTGGGCAGCCGAGCAGTACTTC. Amino acids: CASSLGWAAEQYF.

The J gene is TRBJ2-7, the V gene TRBV5-6, with D possibly TRBD1 on 6 matching bases. The CDR3 contains 14 residues. The germline V gene encodes CDR1 SGHDT and CDR2 YYEEEE. V gave up 4 bases and J gave up 1 base, with 12 bases separating them. The CDR3 region is CASSADSNSYEQYF. CDR3 in DNA: TGTGCCAGCAGCGCGGACAGTAATTCCTACGAGCAGTACTTC. Complete variable domain (other parts from reference TRBV5-6 and TRBJ2-7): DAGVTQSPTHLIKTRGQQVTLRCSPKSGHDTVSWYQQALGQGPQFIFQYYEEEERQRGNFPDRFSGHQFPNYSSELNVNALLLGDSALYLCASSADSNSYEQYFGPGTRLTVT.

The CDR3 DNA reads as TGTGCCAGAAGCTTGGACGAAGCGACCGGGACTAGCGGAACCTACGAGCAGTACTTC. This gives the protein CARSLDEATGTSGTYEQYF. This sequence joins TRBV5-3 and TRBJ2-7, with 11 bases identical to TRBD2. TRBV5-3 is an ORF for which the function is uncertain. Germline trimming cut 0 bases from V and 2 bases from J; bases unmatched to any gene: 13. This CDR3 region has 19 residues.

The V and J genes are TRBV4-2 and TRBJ2-1; TRBD2 agrees at 12 bases. Germline lookup yields CDR1 LGHNA and CDR2 YNFKEQ. The V and J ends lost 0 bases and 7 bases, in that order; junction bases with no gene match: 4. This CDR3 is 16 amino acids long. The CDR3 loop is CASSQELAGGLNEQFF. The CDR3 DNA sequence: TGTGCCAGCAGCCAAGAACTAGCGGGGGGTTTGAATGAGCAGTTCTTC.

The chain uses TRBV11-2 and TRBJ2-1; D is possibly TRBD1 (5 bases). V lost 1 base and J lost 2, with 6 bases in between. CDR1 is SGHAT, CDR2 FQNNGV, per germline. The CDR3 has 14 amino acids. As DNA, the CDR3 is TGTGCCAGCAGCTTAGGGGGCCCCTACAATGAGCAGTTCTTC. Translated: CASSLGGPYNEQFF.

The rearrangement joins TRBV23-1 to TRBJ2-5; a possible D gene is TRBD2 (6 bases). TRBJ2-7 matches the DNA end more closely, so the J call is doubtful. TRBV23-1 is classed as an ORF, of uncertain function. This CDR3 spans 14 amino acids. CDR3 DNA: TGCGCCAGCAGTCAAGGGGACTTCTCCTACGAGCAGTACTTC. Translation: CASSQGDFSYEQYF.

This clone was detected only a few times. This sequence joins TRBV5-5 and TRBJ1-2; D not certain. Germline lookup yields CDR1 SGHKS and CDR2 YYEKEE (reference sequence). Trimming took 0 bases from V and 8 from J, leaving 14 bases between them. CDR3 length: 14 amino acids. The DNA of the CDR3 is TGTGCCAGCAGCTTGGACGTCCTCACGGGAGGCTACACCTTC. Protein: CASSLDVLTGGYTF.

The gene calls are TRBV7-9 and TRBJ2-7; D remains ambiguous. Germline V gene sequence: CDR1 SEHNR, CDR2 FQNEAQ (reference sequence). The V and J ends lost 3 bases and 3 bases respectively, with 9 bases between them. The length of the CDR3 is 13 residues. The CDR3 DNA reads as TGTGCCAGCAGCTTCAGCCAGGACTACGAGCAGTACTTC. It translates to CASSFSQDYEQYF.